Many counts were recorded for the clone carrying this TCR beta chain. Its antigen is unknown. The CDR3 is 17 amino acids. Trimming took off 4 bases at V and 7 bases at J, with 22 bases between the two ends. Per germline, CDR1 SEHNR and CDR2 FQNEAQ (reference sequence). These data come from a study of T cell repertoires in cytomegalovirus infection. Study-wide background: From public TCR beta signatures came an indication of both CMV infection and matching HLA type.

MiXCR, applied by TCRdb to the reads, yields one record per CDR3 protein. The repertoire has 250,000 to 300,000 distinct CDR3 sequences, less than 25% of them found once; the top ten carry about 21%. The chain combines TRBV7-9 with TRBJ2-2; weak D call: TRBD1 (5 bases). Sequenced material: cultured PBMCs, taken from culture after CMV antigen stimulation. The clonotype originates from a human donor in good health (CMV status not recorded). Some clones in this sample may be carry-over from other donors' samples. CDR3 amino acids: CASSSYAGSPTGGELFF. As DNA, the CDR3 is TGTGCCAGCAGCTCCTATGCTGGGTCCCCAACAGGCGGGGAGCTGTTTTTT. The entire variable domain, with the rest obtained from reference TRBV7-9 and TRBJ2-2, is as follows: DTGVSQNPRHKITKRGQNVTFRCDPISEHNRLYWYRQTLGQGPEFLTYFQNEAQLEKSRLLSDRFSAERPKGSFSTLEIQRTEQGDSAMYLCASSSYAGSPTGGELFFGEGSRLTVL.